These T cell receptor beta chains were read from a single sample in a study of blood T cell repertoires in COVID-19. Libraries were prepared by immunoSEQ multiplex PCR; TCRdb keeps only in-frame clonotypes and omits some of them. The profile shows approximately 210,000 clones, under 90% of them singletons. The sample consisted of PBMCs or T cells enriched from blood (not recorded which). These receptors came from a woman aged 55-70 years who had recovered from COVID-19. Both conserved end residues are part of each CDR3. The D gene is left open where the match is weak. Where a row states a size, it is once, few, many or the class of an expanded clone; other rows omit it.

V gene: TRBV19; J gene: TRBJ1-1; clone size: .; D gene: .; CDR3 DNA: TGTGCCAGTAGTACCATTCGGGAGGGAGAAGCTTTCTTT; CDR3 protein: CASSTIREGEAFF
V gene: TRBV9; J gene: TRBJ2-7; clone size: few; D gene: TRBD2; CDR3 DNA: TGTGCCAGCAGCGCGATGGGAGGGGCCTTATACTACGAGCAGTACTTC; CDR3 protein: CASSAMGGALYYEQYF
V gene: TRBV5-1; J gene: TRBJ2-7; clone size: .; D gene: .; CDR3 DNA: TGCGCCAGCAGCTTGAGCGGCAACCACGAGCAGTACTTC; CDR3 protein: CASSLSGNHEQYF
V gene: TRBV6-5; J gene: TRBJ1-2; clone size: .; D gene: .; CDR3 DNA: TGTGCCAGCAGCCAGACCAACAGGGTCTATGGCTACACCTTC; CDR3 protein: CASSQTNRVYGYTF
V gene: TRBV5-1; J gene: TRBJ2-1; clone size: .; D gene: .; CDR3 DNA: TGCGCCAGCAGCTTTTCTGCGATTTCCAATGAGCAGTTCTTC; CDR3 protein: CASSFSAISNEQFF
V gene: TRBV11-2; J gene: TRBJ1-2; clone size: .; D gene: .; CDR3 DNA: TGTGCCAGCAGTTTTGAGGGTCTTGGCTACACCTTC; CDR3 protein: CASSFEGLGYTF
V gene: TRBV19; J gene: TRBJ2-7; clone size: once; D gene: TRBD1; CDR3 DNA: TGTGCCAGTAGTGCGGGACAGGGGGCCGTTTACGAGCAGTACTTC; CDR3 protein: CASSAGQGAVYEQYF
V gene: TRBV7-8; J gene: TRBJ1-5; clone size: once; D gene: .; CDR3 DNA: TGTGCCAGCAGCTTAAGCGGAAATCAGCCCCAGCATTTT; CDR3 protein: CASSLSGNQPQHF
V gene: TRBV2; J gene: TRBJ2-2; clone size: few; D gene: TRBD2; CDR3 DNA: TGTGCCAGCAGGTTACTAGCGGCATACACCGGGGAGCTGTTTTTT; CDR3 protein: CASRLLAAYTGELFF
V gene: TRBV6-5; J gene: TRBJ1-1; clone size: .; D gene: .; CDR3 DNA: TGTGCCACCTTCAGGATGGCCATAAAGAACACTGAAGCTTTCTTT; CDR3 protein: CATFRMAIKNTEAFF
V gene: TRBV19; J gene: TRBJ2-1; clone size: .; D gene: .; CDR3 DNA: TGTGCCAGTAGTATAGATGGGGGCAGGGTAGCCTACAATGAGCAGTTCTTC; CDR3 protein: CASSIDGGRVAYNEQFF
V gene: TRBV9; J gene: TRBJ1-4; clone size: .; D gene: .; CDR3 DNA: TGTGCCAGCAGCGTAGGTCCCGGGTCATTCGAAAAACTGTTTTTT; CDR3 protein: CASSVGPGSFEKLFF
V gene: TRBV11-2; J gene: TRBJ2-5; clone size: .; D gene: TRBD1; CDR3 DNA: TGTGCCAGCAGACCCCGGACAGGGGAAGAGACCCAGTACTTC; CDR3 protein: CASRPRTGEETQYF
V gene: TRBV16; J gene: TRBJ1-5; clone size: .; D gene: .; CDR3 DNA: TGTGCCAGCAGCCCCGGGGGGTTGGGTTGGCAGCCCCAGCATTTT; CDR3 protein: CASSPGGLGWQPQHF
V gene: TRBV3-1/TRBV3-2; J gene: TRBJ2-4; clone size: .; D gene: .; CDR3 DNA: TGTGCCAGCAGCGAAAGAGGAGGATCGCTAGCCAAAAACATTCAGTACTTC; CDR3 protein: CASSERGGSLAKNIQYF
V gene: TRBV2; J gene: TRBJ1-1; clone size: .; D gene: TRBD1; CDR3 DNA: TGTGCCAGCAGGGTAACAGGGGGAGGGGAAGCTTTCTTT; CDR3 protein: CASRVTGGGEAFF
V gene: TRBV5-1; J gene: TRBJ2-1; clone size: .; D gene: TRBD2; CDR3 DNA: TGCGCCAGCAGCTTGGCGGGACTAGAGCCCTACAATGAGCAGTTCTTC; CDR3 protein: CASSLAGLEPYNEQFF
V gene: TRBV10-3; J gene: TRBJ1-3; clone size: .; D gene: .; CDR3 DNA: TGTGCCTCCGGGGGGGGGCGATCTGGAAACACCATATATTTT; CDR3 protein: CASGGGRSGNTIYF
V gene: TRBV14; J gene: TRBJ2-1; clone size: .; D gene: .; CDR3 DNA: TGTGCCAGCAGCCAAAGACAGTCCTCCTACAATGAGCAGTTCTTC; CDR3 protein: CASSQRQSSYNEQFF
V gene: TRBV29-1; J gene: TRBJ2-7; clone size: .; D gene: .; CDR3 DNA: TGCAGCGTGCAAGTGGGACGGGACAGCACGCGGGAAGAGCAGTACTTC; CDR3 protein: CSVQVGRDSTREEQYF
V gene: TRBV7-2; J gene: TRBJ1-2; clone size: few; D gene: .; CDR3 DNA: TGTGCCAGCAGCTTAGACAGCCTCCAGGGCTACACCTTC; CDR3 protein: CASSLDSLQGYTF
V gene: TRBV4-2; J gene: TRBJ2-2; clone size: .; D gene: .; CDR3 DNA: TGTGCCAGCAGCCGTCAGGGAGGGGAGCTGTTTTTT; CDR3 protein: CASSRQGGELFF
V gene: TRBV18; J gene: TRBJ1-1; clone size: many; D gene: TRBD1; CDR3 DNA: TGTGCCAGCTCACCTGCCGGACAGGGGACGGGGAACACTGAAGCTTTCTTT; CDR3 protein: CASSPAGQGTGNTEAFF
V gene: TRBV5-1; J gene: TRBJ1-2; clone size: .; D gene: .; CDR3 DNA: TGCGCCAGCAGCTCGTTAGACAGCCACTATGGCTACACCTTC; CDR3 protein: CASSSLDSHYGYTF
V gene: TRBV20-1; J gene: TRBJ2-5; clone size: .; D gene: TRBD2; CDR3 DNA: TGCAGTGCTAGTAGGCGGGAGGGACGAGAGACCCAGTACTTC; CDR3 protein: CSASRREGRETQYF
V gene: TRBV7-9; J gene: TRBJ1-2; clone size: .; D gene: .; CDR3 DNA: TGTGCCAGCGCCTTGGGACAAAACTATGGCTACACCTTC; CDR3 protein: CASALGQNYGYTF
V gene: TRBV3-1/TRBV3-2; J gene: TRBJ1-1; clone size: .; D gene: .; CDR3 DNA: TGTGCCAGCAGCCCCAGGGCGTCAGACACTGAAGCTTTCTTT; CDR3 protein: CASSPRASDTEAFF
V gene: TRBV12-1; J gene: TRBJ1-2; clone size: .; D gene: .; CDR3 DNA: TGTGCCAGCAGCAGACAGGGGGGGTTTGAGGGCTACACCTTC; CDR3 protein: CASSRQGGFEGYTF
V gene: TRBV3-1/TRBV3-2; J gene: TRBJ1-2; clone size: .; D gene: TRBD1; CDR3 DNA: TGTGCCAGCAGCCAAGAGGACAGGAACTATGGCTACACCTTC; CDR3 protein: CASSQEDRNYGYTF